This T cell receptor (beta chain) appears in the sequencing data of a study of CD8+ T cells in alopecia areata (dated by TCRdb to the late 2010s). Looking at the study overall: Treated patients were enrolled in an open-label pilot trial of oral tofacitinib, 5 to 10 mg twice daily, for moderate-to-severe alopecia areata. Disease severity in treated patients was measured with the SALT score, which quantifies the percentage of affected scalp surface area. Clonality in the scalp was compared among normal scalp (n=4), patchy alopecia areata scalp (n=8), and alopecia totalis/universalis scalp (n=8). Tofacitinib was administered for 6 to 18 months, and 6 months of follow-up off drug were then conducted to assess delayed response and recurrence. TCRbeta CDR3 regions were amplified by immunoSEQ multiplex PCR with 35 Vbeta forward and 13 Jbeta reverse primers. High-throughput TCRbeta sequencing was used to examine T cell clonal expansion in alopecia areata in both the C3H/HeJ mouse model and human patients. RNA was extracted with the PAXgene miRNA kit for fixed scalp, the miRNeasy kit for PBMCs, and the RNeasy kit for mouse skin. In humans, TCRbeta sequencing was performed on scalp tissue and on sorted CD4+ and CD8+ peripheral blood T cells from healthy controls and from patients with patchy or totalis/universalis alopecia areata. Biopsies were taken from tofacitinib-treated patients at baseline and at 4 and 24 weeks of treatment, and a later scalp biopsy was taken in several of the tofacitinib-treated patients.

This clone was found once. No cognate antigen has been identified for it. Base qualities are not provided; no much larger clone lies one nucleotide away. The meaning of the sample's time point label: around 29 days on oral tofacitinib. Taken with the paper, the label for treatment or condition translates to: oral pan-JAK inhibitor, 5-10 mg twice daily. From alopecia areata patients, peripheral blood was collected along with lesional scalp punch biopsies. After PBMCs were isolated by density centrifugation and stained for CD3, CD4 and CD8, a FACSAria was used to sort CD4+ and CD8+ T cells. Library prep was done by the immunoSEQ multiplex PCR assay. For TCR sequencing, RNA was extracted from every sample and reverse transcribed into cDNA to serve as template. First-strand cDNA was synthesized using SuperScript III with a 2:1 mix of oligo-dT and random hexamers. A synthetic immune receptor repertoire was used to assess amplification bias, and residual bias was removed computationally. The study's own analysis went as follows. Raw reads were preprocessed to remove errors, and CDR3 was defined according to IMGT conventions as the region from the conserved cysteine to phenylalanine. Clonality was computed by normalizing Shannon entropy by log2 of the number of productive unique TCRs and subtracting the result from 1. Whether scalp clones were CD4 or CD8 was inferred by matching scalp TCRbeta sequences against CD4 and CD8 repertoires sorted from blood. This is the immuneACCESS table as TCRdb keeps it, with only in-frame sequences that have V and J called. A part of the clones is gone; compared with another copy, unresolved V genes explain less than half, and the rest is unexplained. The V and J calls and clone size were taken over from that table, and D and trimming were inferred from the DNA. This sample holds some 150,000 clones; about 88% were observed only once. The ten top clones hold approximately 13% of the sample.

The research as a whole found: With tofacitinib, both scalp clonality and the number of expanded CD8+ clones among the top 100 scalp clones went down significantly. TCR sequences shared between patients were less clear than in mice, possibly partly because of HLA diversity in the patient population. During tofacitinib treatment, many expanded lesional clones stuck around in both scalp and blood, and this persistence may partly explain why relapse happens after treatment is stopped. Because the treated cohort was small and had only one nonresponder, larger studies are needed to examine links between baseline CD8+ expansion and response. Scalp TCR repertoire analysis is complicated because resident alphabeta T cells in normal human skin are also sequenced, whereas mouse skin is dominated by gammadelta T cells. Compared with normal scalp, lesional scalp had higher clonality and more expanded CD8+ clones, particularly in alopecia totalis/universalis, a pattern that suggests antigenic drive.

The CDR3 sequence holds 18 residues, the cysteine and phenylalanine included. Of all the DNA, just the CDR3 is kept, 54 bases in frame from base 1. The germline V gene (reference sequence) supplies CDR1 SGHNT and CDR2 YYREEE. V is trimmed back by 4 bases and J by 5 bases, and the junction contains 20 bases that no gene match accounts for. Recombination linked TRBV5-4 to TRBJ2-5, and TRBD2 matches 7 of the central bases. The source of this sequence is a human donor with alopecia areata. The specimen was CD8+ T cells sorted from blood, collected at week 4, from a patient treated with tofacitinib. Read as DNA, the sequence is TGTGCCAGCAGCCCAAGCGACTATCGGGGCCTCGGGGGGGAGACCCAGTACTTC. Its protein reads: CASSPSDYRGLGGETQYF.